The T cell receptor (beta chain) under discussion was sequenced for a study of blood T cell repertoires in COVID-19. Study context: The United States, Italy and Spain provided the acute and convalescent COVID-19 samples.

Trimming cost V 1 base and J 4 bases; bases outside gene matches: 4. The CDR3 is made up of 15 amino acids. The V gene's germline CDR1 is LNHDA and CDR2 SQIVND (reference sequence). Source study methods: Estimation of nucleated cell counts relied on the amplification of reference gene primers. Measured with immunoSEQ multiplex PCR; TCRdb has only the in-frame clones, and not every one. D and trimming come from the DNA, and the V and J calls and clone size come from that table. This sample yields some 390,000 clones, of which more than 75% are seen a single time; about 2.3% belongs to the top ten. Seattle patients were enrolled during active infection and followed longitudinally.

The clonotype comes from a woman aged 60-70 years with COVID-19, enrolled during active disease. Sequenced input: peripheral blood. V usage is TRBV19 and J usage is TRBJ1-2, with 9 bases lining up with TRBD1. The CDR3 protein is CASSIAPGQGYGYTF. The DNA for the CDR3 is TGTGCCAGTAGTATAGCCCCGGGACAGGGCTATGGCTACACCTTC.